This T cell receptor (beta chain) was retrieved from a study of T cell changes during pregnancy in multiple sclerosis. Sequenced by immunoSEQ multiplex PCR; TCRdb stores in-frame clones only, minus some. The data hold just under 80,000 clones, with roughly 91% observed a single time. The V gene lost 4 bases and the J gene lost 4 bases, with 17 bases spanning the gap. The germline gives CDR1 SGDLS, CDR2 YYNGEE. This CDR3 has 15 residues. This material consisted of peripheral blood, taken in the first trimester of pregnancy. The source is a female donor with multiple sclerosis, enrolled in a pregnancy study. The chain has TRBV9 and TRBJ2-5, with D perhaps matching TRBD2 (6 bases). The CDR3 is CASSPGVASGETQYF. For the CDR3, the DNA is TGTGCCAGCAGCCCGGGGGTCGCTTCGGGAGAGACCCAGTACTTC.